These T cell receptor beta chains were read from a single sample in a study of CD8 T cells in ankylosing spondylitis. A single record per CDR3 protein comes from TCRdb applying MiXCR to the 5' RACE reads. Of fewer than 400,000 distinct CDR3 sequences detected, roughly 14% appear once; the ten largest clones hold 0.9% to 1.2%. Input material: blood, either unsorted or a sorted T cell fraction (not recorded which). Source of these receptors: a male donor with ankylosing spondylitis or in good health (not recorded which). Both conserved end residues are part of each CDR3. The order of the fields is D gene, V gene, J gene, clone size, CDR3 protein, CDR3 DNA. A D gene is named only where the DNA matches it firmly. The size field is filled for only some rows; it gives once, few, many or a size class.

D: .; V: TRBV5-1; J: TRBJ2-2; size: many; CDR3: CASSDAIQGSGELFF; DNA: TGCGCCAGCAGCGACGCCATCCAGGGGTCCGGGGAGCTGTTTTTT
D: TRBD1; V: TRBV18; J: TRBJ2-3; size: .; CDR3: CASSLGADRGNVDTQYF; DNA: TGTGCCAGCTCCCTCGGTGCCGACAGGGGGAATGTAGATACGCAGTATTTT
D: .; V: TRBV9; J: TRBJ1-1; size: few; CDR3: CASSVAAGVEEVAFF; DNA: TGTGCCAGCAGCGTAGCGGCCGGGGTCGAAGAAGTAGCTTTCTTT
D: .; V: TRBV20-1; J: TRBJ2-3; size: many; CDR3: CSARIGSTDTQYF; DNA: TGCAGTGCTAGGATAGGGAGCACAGATACGCAGTATTTT
D: .; V: TRBV12-3/TRBV12-4; J: TRBJ2-4; size: many; CDR3: CASSLNKAKNIQYF; DNA: TGTGCCAGCAGTTTAAACAAAGCCAAAAACATTCAGTACTTC
D: .; V: TRBV12-3/TRBV12-4; J: TRBJ2-1; size: .; CDR3: CASTQINEQFF; DNA: TGTGCCAGCACTCAAATAAATGAGCAGTTCTTC
D: TRBD2; V: TRBV3-1; J: TRBJ2-5; size: many; CDR3: CASSQGLVAGDVYQETQYF; DNA: TGTGCCAGCAGCCAAGGTTTGGTAGCGGGGGACGTGTACCAAGAGACCCAGTACTTC
D: .; V: TRBV7-6; J: TRBJ2-7; size: .; CDR3: CASSPGQRVYEQYF; DNA: TGTGCCAGCAGCCCCGGGCAGCGAGTTTACGAGCAGTACTTC
D: TRBD1; V: TRBV3-1; J: TRBJ1-1; size: few; CDR3: CASRLDRADTEAFF; DNA: TGTGCCAGCAGGCTGGACAGGGCCGACACTGAAGCTTTCTTT
D: .; V: TRBV29-1; J: TRBJ2-7; size: few; CDR3: CSVAVVRDTYEQYF; DNA: TGCAGCGTTGCAGTGGTCAGGGATACCTACGAGCAGTACTTC
D: .; V: TRBV12-5; J: TRBJ2-7; size: .; CDR3: CASGLPQEYEQYF; DNA: TGTGCTAGTGGTTTGCCCCAAGAATACGAGCAGTACTTC
D: TRBD1; V: TRBV29-1; J: TRBJ2-3; size: few; CDR3: CSVDPPDRGGTDTQYF; DNA: TGCAGCGTTGACCCCCCGGACAGGGGGGGCACAGATACGCAGTATTTT
D: .; V: TRBV12-3/TRBV12-4; J: TRBJ2-5; size: .; CDR3: CASRHTGKETQYF; DNA: TGTGCCAGCAGGCACACAGGGAAAGAGACCCAGTACTTC
D: .; V: TRBV2; J: TRBJ1-1; size: .; CDR3: CASSERVGSAEAFF; DNA: TGTGCCAGCAGTGAGCGGGTAGGGAGCGCTGAAGCTTTCTTT
D: .; V: TRBV12-3/TRBV12-4; J: TRBJ2-2; size: many; CDR3: CASSWMNTGELFF; DNA: TGTGCCAGCAGTTGGATGAACACCGGGGAGCTGTTTTTT
D: TRBD1; V: TRBV28; J: TRBJ2-1; size: few; CDR3: CASSRGQGAYNEQFF; DNA: TGTGCCAGCAGCCGAGGACAGGGGGCCTACAATGAGCAGTTCTTC
D: .; V: TRBV11-2; J: TRBJ2-3; size: .; CDR3: CASSRVSPGSKTDTQYF; DNA: TGTGCCAGCAGCCGCGTATCGCCCGGGTCAAAAACAGATACGCAGTATTTT
D: .; V: TRBV2; J: TRBJ2-1; size: .; CDR3: CASSEAYNEQFF; DNA: TGTGCCAGCAGTGAGGCCTACAATGAGCAGTTCTTC
D: .; V: TRBV10-3; J: TRBJ1-1; size: few; CDR3: CAISDKQTEAFF; DNA: TGTGCCATCAGTGATAAACAGACTGAAGCTTTCTTT
D: .; V: TRBV4-1; J: TRBJ2-6; size: few; CDR3: CASSNFISAGANVLTF; DNA: TGCGCCAGCAGCAACTTCATAAGCGCTGGGGCCAACGTCCTGACTTTC
D: .; V: TRBV7-9; J: TRBJ2-3; size: .; CDR3: CASSLGGTPTSTDTQYF; DNA: TGTGCCAGCAGCTTAGGAGGGACGCCAACTAGCACAGATACGCAGTATTTT
D: .; V: TRBV27; J: TRBJ2-1; size: .; CDR3: CASSSSPSYNEQFF; DNA: TGTGCCAGCAGTTCGAGCCCCTCCTACAATGAGCAGTTCTTC
D: TRBD1; V: TRBV27; J: TRBJ1-1; size: .; CDR3: CASSLLDRGRGKAFF; DNA: TGTGCCAGCAGTTTACTGGACAGGGGTAGAGGGAAAGCTTTCTTT
D: .; V: TRBV27; J: TRBJ2-2; size: .; CDR3: CASSLGYDTGELFF; DNA: TGTGCCAGCAGTTTAGGCTATGACACCGGGGAGCTGTTTTTT
D: .; V: TRBV2; J: TRBJ1-4; size: .; CDR3: CASSDSGHLNEKLFF; DNA: TGTGCCAGCAGTGACTCAGGGCACCTTAATGAAAAACTGTTTTTT
D: TRBD2; V: TRBV29-1; J: TRBJ2-1; size: .; CDR3: CSVPPKGAGAEQFF; DNA: TGCAGCGTCCCCCCCAAAGGAGCGGGAGCCGAGCAGTTCTTC
D: .; V: TRBV20-1; J: TRBJ2-7; size: .; CDR3: CSVSRVSLGYEQYF; DNA: TGCAGTGTATCCCGCGTGAGCCTCGGGTACGAGCAGTACTTC
D: .; V: TRBV7-9; J: TRBJ2-5; size: few; CDR3: CASSLSGTSQETQYF; DNA: TGTGCCAGCAGCTTATCCGGGACATCTCAAGAGACCCAGTACTTC
D: .; V: TRBV9; J: TRBJ2-4; size: few; CDR3: CASSVEDRGIQYF; DNA: TGTGCCAGCAGCGTAGAAGATCGAGGCATTCAGTACTTC
D: .; V: TRBV20-1; J: TRBJ2-1; size: many; CDR3: CSAHPTGTVNNEQFF; DNA: TGCAGTGCCCACCCCACGGGGACGGTCAACAATGAGCAGTTCTTC
D: .; V: TRBV2; J: TRBJ2-7; size: few; CDR3: CASSDIAYEQYF; DNA: TGTGCCAGCAGTGACATTGCCTACGAGCAGTACTTC
D: TRBD1; V: TRBV3-1; J: TRBJ1-1; size: many; CDR3: CASSPGQANTEAFF; DNA: TGTGCCAGCAGCCCGGGACAGGCGAACACTGAAGCTTTCTTT
D: TRBD2; V: TRBV11-2; J: TRBJ2-1; size: few; CDR3: CASRKPGLAGGGEQFF; DNA: TGTGCCAGCAGAAAACCGGGACTAGCGGGAGGGGGTGAGCAGTTCTTC
D: .; V: TRBV5-1; J: TRBJ1-2; size: few; CDR3: CASSLEVGGNYGYTF; DNA: TGCGCCAGCAGCTTGGAAGTAGGGGGGAACTATGGCTACACCTTC
D: .; V: TRBV12-3/TRBV12-4; J: TRBJ1-1; size: many; CDR3: CASSPGKKNTEAFF; DNA: TGTGCCAGCAGCCCAGGGAAAAAGAACACTGAAGCTTTCTTT
D: TRBD1; V: TRBV18; J: TRBJ2-5; size: .; CDR3: CASSSDRVRQTQYF; DNA: TGTGCCAGCTCATCGGACAGGGTACGCCAGACCCAGTACTTC
D: .; V: TRBV12-3/TRBV12-4; J: TRBJ1-2; size: few; CDR3: CASSLGLLGYGYTF; DNA: TGTGCCAGCAGTTTAGGACTCTTGGGCTATGGCTACACCTTC
D: TRBD1; V: TRBV20-1; J: TRBJ2-3; size: .; CDR3: CSATPLGQATDTQYF; DNA: TGCAGTGCTACCCCCCTGGGACAGGCAACAGATACGCAGTATTTT
D: .; V: TRBV10-3; J: TRBJ2-1; size: few; CDR3: CAITDGRNEQFF; DNA: TGTGCCATCACTGATGGGAGGAATGAGCAGTTCTTC
D: TRBD1; V: TRBV5-1; J: TRBJ2-5; size: .; CDR3: CASSSQGQGGQETQYF; DNA: TGCGCCAGCAGCTCTCAAGGACAGGGTGGACAAGAGACCCAGTACTTC
D: .; V: TRBV6-1; J: TRBJ1-3; size: few; CDR3: CASNTGGSGNTIYF; DNA: TGTGCCAGCAATACGGGGGGCTCTGGAAACACCATATATTTT
D: .; V: TRBV5-4; J: TRBJ1-1; size: few; CDR3: CASSLQTRTEAFF; DNA: TGTGCCAGCAGCTTGCAGACGAGGACTGAAGCTTTCTTT
D: TRBD1; V: TRBV3-1; J: TRBJ1-1; size: few; CDR3: CASSGRDRLTQAFF; DNA: TGTGCCAGCAGCGGCCGGGACAGGCTAACCCAAGCTTTCTTT
D: .; V: TRBV10-3; J: TRBJ1-6; size: few; CDR3: CAISARGGDSPLHF; DNA: TGTGCCATCAGTGCGAGGGGAGGGGATTCACCCCTCCACTTT
D: .; V: TRBV7-9; J: TRBJ1-6; size: .; CDR3: CASSQEQGNSPLHF; DNA: TGTGCCAGCAGCCAGGAACAGGGAAATTCACCCCTCCACTTT
D: .; V: TRBV27; J: TRBJ2-1; size: many; CDR3: CASRSWVGSYNEQFF; DNA: TGTGCCAGCAGATCCTGGGTAGGCTCCTACAATGAGCAGTTCTTC